This T cell receptor (beta chain) was recorded in a study of spatial heterogeneity in lung cancer. Study outcomes and limitations: One measure, the expanded intratumoral alpha and beta TCR count, tracked tumor mutation counts.

This clonotype qualifies as medium-sized. The antigen is not known. Because the library targeted alpha chains, this beta chain is an off-target read whose size means little. A unique molecular identifier was carried by every single TCR cDNA molecule. TCRdb fed the 5' RACE reads into MiXCR, producing one record per CDR3 protein. The table lists about 9,800 distinct CDR3 sequences, approximately 5.8% of them singletons. V lost 4 bases to trimming and J lost 8 bases; unmatched junction nucleotides: 9. Per germline, CDR1 SGHAT and CDR2 FQNNGV. This CDR3 is 14 amino acids long. The time point here: sample taken at primary tumor resection. Material for sequencing was whole RNA from tumor, nontumor lung or frozen PBMC, left unsorted.

This sequence was found in a male donor with early-stage non-small cell lung cancer. Here the sequenced sample was lung tumor tissue, taken at surgery. The gene calls are TRBV11-2 and TRBJ1-2; 8 bases align to TRBD1. CDR3 DNA sequence: TGTGCCAGCAGCTGGACAGGGTTTGAGGGAGGCTACACCTTC. It codes for CASSWTGFEGGYTF.